This T cell receptor (beta chain) was documented in a study of cytomegalovirus exposure and HLA in healthy donors. Study-wide findings and caveats: Solely CMV serostatus was available to characterize immune exposure. Fewer N-insertions than the approximately 700-donor mean were reportedly shown by an Asian-associated ancestry cluster in a later analysis. Cytomegalovirus-associated TCR beta chains were listed, numbering 150 to 200.

The PCR ran on 60 Vbeta and 13 Jbeta primers. Profiled with immunoSEQ multiplex PCR; TCRdb holds only in-frame clones, not every one. Altogether under 150,000 clones are present, approximately 8.9% being singletons, with the ten largest covering 5.5% to 8%. The germline V gene encodes CDR1 SGHTA and CDR2 FQGTGA. The junction had 5 bases not matched to a gene; V was cut back by 5 bases and J by 4 bases. The CDR3 runs 16 residues. A note on this clone: Its specificity is unknown.

This clonotype was obtained from a woman aged 40 to 50 in good health and CMV-seropositive. This rearrangement joins TRBV7-3 to TRBJ2-2; TRBD2 matches at 12 bases. The sequencing input was PBMCs. CDR3 in amino acids: CASSDTSGGFTGELFF. The CDR3 DNA sequence: TGTGCCAGCAGCGACACTAGCGGGGGGTTCACCGGGGAGCTGTTTTTT.